Shown below are 24 T cell receptor beta chains from a single sample sequenced in a study of shared clonotypes between healthy human individuals. The protocol was immunoSEQ multiplex PCR, while the TCRdb copy is restricted to in-frame clones and leaves out a portion. The sample contains about 460,000 clones, roughly three quarters of which appear only once. Sequences were obtained from PBMCs. The receptors here all came from a woman aged 35 to 49 in good health. Some clones in this sample may be carry-over from other donors' samples.

The rearrangement uses TRBV27 and TRBJ1-2; 9 bases fit TRBD1. V dropped 5 bases and J dropped 4; count of bases not matched to a gene: 11. Germline loops: CDR1 MNHEY, CDR2 SMNVEV (reference sequence). The CDR3 runs 16 residues. CDR3 nucleotides: TGTGCCAGCAGTCCGGATACAGGGGGCGGTGGCTATGGCTACACCTTC. Translation: CASSPDTGGGGYGYTF.

The chain recombines TRBV6-5 with TRBJ2-3; no clear D gene. Germline V lookup: CDR1 MNHEY, CDR2 SVGAGI. The CDR3 sequence is 13 residues long. Trimming shortened V by 5 bases and J by 7 bases, and 13 bases separated the two germline ends. The chain's CDR3 is CASSPTTSHTQYF. The CDR3 nucleotides are TGTGCCAGCAGTCCCACTACCTCCCATACGCAGTATTTT.

The DNA for the CDR3 is TGTGCCAGCAGTTACTCGACGGGGGCGAGAGGAAACACCATATATTTT. Protein sequence: CASSYSTGARGNTIYF. The V gene is TRBV6-5, the J gene TRBJ1-3, with D possibly TRBD1 on 6 matching bases. Looked up from germline, CDR1 is MNHEY and CDR2 is SVGAGI. The V end lost 0 bases, the J end lost 4 bases, and 13 bases lay between the germline ends. This CDR3 has 16 residues.

The chain combines TRBV5-4 with TRBJ2-5; 8 bases fit TRBD2. CDR1 SGHNT and CDR2 YYREEE come from the germline V gene (reference sequence). CDR3 length equals 15 residues. Trimming took 0 bases from V and 4 from J; bases not matched to a gene: 5. CDR3 DNA: TGTGCCAGCAGCTTGGCAGTTGCGGGAGGAGAGACCCAGTACTTC. Its translation is CASSLAVAGGETQYF.

Details on this clone: A read error is possible here, since a much larger clone lies one base away. CDR3 in amino acids: CASSHSRRAGELFF. CDR3 nucleotides: TGTGCCAGCAGTCACAGTAGGCGGGCCGGGGAGCTGTTTTTT. This sequence joins TRBV6-5 and TRBJ2-2; D is possibly TRBD2 (5 bases). The CDR3 loop spans 14 amino acids. V was trimmed by 5 bases and J by 6 bases, leaving 13 bases between them. Germline assignment: CDR1 MNHEY and CDR2 SVGAGI.

This clone was found once. This probably arose from a read error, given a far larger clone one base away. This sample also contains other DNA sequences that code for the same CDR3. The chain employs TRBV6-5 and TRBJ2-1, with D possibly matching TRBD2 (5 bases). CDR1 is MNHEY, CDR2 SVGAGI, per germline. The CDR3 loop spans 15 amino acids. The CDR3, as DNA: TGTGCCAGCACCTTCACACCTGACTCCGGGAATGAGCAATTCTTC. As protein: CASTFTPDSGNEQFF.

With respect to this clone: A read error is the likely source, as a far larger clone sits one nucleotide away. J is TRBJ1-1 and V is TRBV28; D not resolved. CDR3 length: 15 amino acids. From germline, CDR1 is MDHEN and CDR2 SYDVKM. This CDR3 reads CASSSPGGFNTEALF. Written as DNA, the CDR3 is TGTGCCAGCAGTTCTCCAGGCGGGTTTAACACTGAAGCTCTCTTT.

The chain carries TRBV14 and TRBJ1-1; D is perhaps TRBD1 (6 bases). Trimming stripped 4 bases from V and 3 bases from J, with 18 bases between. The CDR3 loop spans 16 amino acids. Germline assignment: CDR1 SGHDN and CDR2 FVKESK. For the CDR3, the DNA is TGTGCCAGCAGCCGGAGGAGGGGGACGGGGGACACTGAAGCTTTCTTT. Protein: CASSRRRGTGDTEAFF. The variable domain in full, completed from reference TRBV14 and TRBJ1-1, reads EAGVTQFPSHSVIEKGQTVTLRCDPISGHDNLYWYRRVMGKEIKFLLHFVKESKQDESGMPNNRFLAERTGGTYSTLKVQPAELEDSGVYFCASSRRRGTGDTEAFFGQGTRLTVV.

The sample holds a few counts of this clone. V and J are TRBV27 and TRBJ1-1, with a possible D match to TRBD1 (5 bases). The CDR3 contains 13 residues. Trimming shortened V by 3 bases and J by 11 bases, and 16 bases separated the two germline ends. In germline, CDR1 is MNHEY, CDR2 SMNVEV (reference sequence). The CDR3 reads CASSFSFRDEAFF. The DNA of the CDR3 is TGTGCCAGCAGTTTTTCTTTCCGGGACGAGGCTTTCTTT.

This chain links TRBV10-3 with TRBJ1-1, with D possibly TRBD1 on 6 matching bases. Per germline, CDR1 ENHRY and CDR2 SYGVKD. V shed 3 bases and J shed 1 base, with 15 bases lying between them. The CDR3 loop spans 16 amino acids. CDR3 sequence reads: CAISDSRTASNTEAFF. The CDR3 DNA reads TGTGCCATCAGTGATTCGAGGACAGCGTCGAACACTGAAGCTTTCTTT.

The chain recombines TRBV5-1 with TRBJ2-3, with D perhaps TRBD1 (7 bases). Between the trimmed V and J ends, which lost 0 bases and 0 bases, there was a span of 17 bases. The CDR3 contains 18 residues. Per the germline V gene, CDR1 is SGHRS and CDR2 is YFSETQ. The CDR3 region is CASSLAGPGGQSTDTQYF. CDR3 coding DNA: TGCGCCAGCAGCTTGGCCGGACCAGGGGGGCAAAGCACAGATACGCAGTATTTT.

This chain joins TRBV7-9 and TRBJ2-7, with a weak D call TRBD2 (7 bases). The CDR3 is 17 amino acids. Germline V gene data show CDR1 as SEHNR and CDR2 as FQNEAQ (reference sequence). With 1 base removed from V and 2 bases from J, the gap between germline ends came to 18 bases. CDR3 sequence reads: CASSLGAEGGGPYEQYF. CDR3 nucleotides: TGTGCCAGCAGCTTAGGGGCTGAGGGCGGGGGCCCCTACGAGCAGTACTTC.

This chain joins TRBV28 and TRBJ2-1; 9 bases match TRBD1. V gave up 6 bases and J gave up 7 bases; unmatched junction bases: 16. The germline gives CDR1 MDHEN, CDR2 SYDVKM. The CDR3 sequence is 17 residues long. CDR3 nucleotide sequence: TGTGCCAGCAGCCAAGGGACAGGGACAAGTTTTGCTAATGAGCAGTTCTTC. Residues: CASSQGTGTSFANEQFF.

As regards this clone: A read error is possible here, since a much larger clone lies one base away. The chain is built from TRBV29-1 and TRBJ2-6; possible D gene TRBD1, 5 bases. CDR1 is SQVTM, CDR2 ANQGSEA, per germline. The CDR3 has 15 residues. The CDR3 reads CSVGQTYSGANVPTF. DNA for the CDR3: TGCAGCGTTGGACAGACCTACTCTGGGGCCAACGTCCCGACTTTC.

With regard to this clone: Other nucleotide sequences in the sample specify the same CDR3. V is TRBV5-1 and J is TRBJ2-1; D not certain. Trimming took off 0 bases at V and 8 bases at J, with 6 bases between the two ends. Looked up from germline, CDR1 is SGHRS and CDR2 is YFSETQ. The CDR3 has 12 amino acids. The CDR3 spells CASSLAGHEQFF. The CDR3 DNA sequence: TGCGCCAGCAGCTTGGCCGGGCATGAGCAGTTCTTC.

The chain recombines TRBV9 with TRBJ2-5; 10 bases are shared with TRBD2. With 4 bases clipped from V and 4 bases from J, the junction kept 13 bases outside the gene matches. The CDR3 is 17 amino acids. Germline V gives CDR1 SGDLS, CDR2 YYNGEE. CDR3 in DNA: TGTGCCAGCAGCCCAGGGGCTAGCGGGAGCTTGGCAGAGACCCAGTACTTC. The encoded protein is CASSPGASGSLAETQYF.

The genes are TRBV28 and TRBJ2-1; TRBD2 matches at 12 bases. CDR3 length: 16 amino acids. V dropped 5 bases and J dropped 8; count of bases not matched to a gene: 10. The germline gives CDR1 MDHEN, CDR2 SYDVKM. The DNA of the CDR3 is TGTGCCAGCAGTCCCTCAACTAGCGGGAGGCCATATGAGCAGTTCTTC. Residues: CASSPSTSGRPYEQFF.

The chain is built from TRBV18 and TRBJ2-7; D is uncertain. The CDR3 has 12 residues. Looked up from germline, CDR1 is KGHSH and CDR2 is LQKENI. Trimming shortened V by 3 bases and J by 4 bases, and 7 bases separated the two germline ends. The CDR3 DNA reads TGTGCCAGCTCACCTACTTTTTACGAGCAGTACTTC. It translates to CASSPTFYEQYF.

V usage is TRBV18 and J usage is TRBJ2-5; D could derive from TRBD1 or TRBD2 (5 bases each). Germline CDR1 is KGHSH and CDR2 is LQKENI. This CDR3 is built from 12 residues. The ends were cut back, 6 bases at V and 5 bases at J, with 10 bases in the middle. The CDR3 here is CASSGDRETQYF. The CDR3 DNA reads as TGTGCCAGCTCGGGGGATCGGGAGACCCAGTACTTC.

In regard to this clone: This could be a read error, since a much larger clone is one nucleotide away. Additional DNA sequences in this sample encode the identical CDR3. V usage is TRBV29-1 and J usage is TRBJ2-3; 14 nucleotides match TRBD2. The CDR3 sequence is 15 residues long. V shed 6 bases and J 4 bases; nucleotides not matched to a gene: 6. The germline V gene has CDR1 SQVTM and CDR2 ANQGSEA. The CDR3 reads CSVLGLAGEPDTQYF. CDR3 coding DNA: TGCAGCGTCTTGGGACTAGCGGGAGAGCCAGATACGCAGTATTTT.

The rearrangement joins TRBV10-3 to TRBJ1-2, with a possible D match to TRBD1 (5 bases). The germline gives CDR1 ENHRY, CDR2 SYGVKD. The CDR3 covers 14 residues. The V end lost 3 bases, the J end lost 7 bases, and 15 bases lay between the germline ends. The CDR3 is CAISDGAGLAGYTF. CDR3 nucleotides: TGTGCCATCAGTGATGGGGCAGGGCTGGCTGGCTACACCTTC.

CDR3 in amino acids: CSVELALETQYF. In DNA, the CDR3 is TGCAGCGTTGAATTAGCTTTAGAGACCCAGTACTTC. This chain uses TRBV29-1 with TRBJ2-5; D unclear. This CDR3 region has 12 residues. The germline gives CDR1 SQVTM, CDR2 ANQGSEA. Trimming shortened V by 2 bases and J by 4 bases, and 8 bases separated the two germline ends.

V and J are TRBV5-8 and TRBJ1-2; D ambiguous. This CDR3 is 11 amino acids long. V gave up 2 bases and J gave up 4 bases, with 3 bases separating them. Germline-derived CDR1 and CDR2 are SGHTS and YDEGEE. The CDR3 sequence is CASSFFYGYTF. CDR3 nucleotide sequence: TGTGCCAGCAGCTTTTTCTATGGCTACACCTTC.

The chain has TRBV10-2 and TRBJ1-4; D is undetermined. The CDR3 has 13 amino acids. V was trimmed by 6 bases and J by 3 bases, leaving 8 bases between them. The germline CDR1 and CDR2 sequences are WSHSY and SAAADI. CDR3 coding DNA: TGCGCCAGCAGGGGGAGATCTAATGAAAAACTGTTTTTT. Translating it yields CASRGRSNEKLFF.